A single sample is the source of the 29 T cell receptor beta chains below, sequenced in a study of cytomegalovirus exposure and HLA in healthy donors. The primer mix had 60 Vbeta and 13 Jbeta primers. TCRdb's copy holds only in-frame clones and misses some; the assay was immunoSEQ multiplex PCR. The data hold roughly 100,000 clones, with over 65% observed a single time. The sequenced material came from PBMCs. The receptors derive from a middle-aged man in good health and CMV-seronegative.

V usage is TRBV1 and J usage is TRBJ2-7; the D call TRBD2 from the table was never checked on the DNA. TRBV1 is a recognized pseudogene. The CDR3 contains 15 residues. The CDR3 DNA sequence: TGCACCAGCAGCCAAGGTTGGGCTAGCCCGGCGGTGCAGTACTTC. It specifies CTSSQGWASPAVQYF.

The chain combines TRBV28 with TRBJ1-2, with unresolved D. The CDR3 is 12 residues long. Germline CDR1 is MDHEN and CDR2 is SYDVKM. Between the trimmed V and J ends, which lost 2 bases and 8 bases, there was a span of 9 bases. The DNA for the CDR3 is TGTGCCAGCAGTTTAAGGCAGGCGGGCTACACCTTC. It is translated as CASSLRQAGYTF.

The chain employs TRBV6-5 and TRBJ1-5; unclear D gene. V was trimmed by 4 bases and J by 3 bases, leaving 10 bases between them. The germline V gene encodes CDR1 MNHEY and CDR2 SVGAGI. This CDR3 region has 14 residues. CDR3 loop: CASSLAGINQPQHF. Here the CDR3 DNA reads TGTGCCAGCAGTTTGGCGGGGATCAATCAGCCCCAGCATTTT.

The chain carries TRBV5-4 and TRBJ2-5, with 7 nucleotides matching TRBD1. Matching the DNA end better, TRBJ2-7 makes the J call doubtful. The germline V gene has CDR1 SGHNT and CDR2 YYREEE (reference sequence). CDR3 length: 15 residues. The CDR3 DNA reads TGTGCCAGCAGACCGGACAGGAGGAGCTCCTACGAGCAGTACTTC. Translation gives CASRPDRRSSYEQYF.

The chain uses TRBV6-1 and TRBJ2-7, with TRBD1 matching 7 bases. The CDR3 length is 14 residues. Germline values: CDR1 MNHNS, CDR2 SASEGT. The trim removed 4 bases at V and 2 bases at J, leaving 5 bases unmatched. CDR3 coding DNA: TGTGCCAGCAGTGGACAGACAGGGACCTACGAGCAGTACTTC. Protein sequence: CASSGQTGTYEQYF.

The J gene is TRBJ1-4, the V gene TRBV5-1; 7 bases are a match to TRBD1. This CDR3 has 15 amino acids. Germline CDR1 and CDR2: SGHRS and YFSETQ. Unmatched junction bases numbered 5, after V lost 0 bases and J lost 6 bases. The CDR3 sequence is CASSLEGGLDEKLFF. In nucleotides, the CDR3 is TGCGCCAGCAGCTTGGAAGGGGGCTTAGATGAAAAACTGTTTTTT.

The V call is TRBV7-9, the J call TRBJ1-5, with D possibly TRBD1 on 5 matching bases. Trimming shortened V by 6 bases and J by 0 bases, and 9 bases separated the two germline ends. The CDR3 is made up of 14 amino acids. Germline assignment: CDR1 SEHNR and CDR2 FQNEAQ (reference sequence). CDR3 protein: CASSPGISNQPQHF. CDR3 bases: TGTGCCAGCAGTCCAGGGATTAGCAATCAGCCCCAGCATTTT.

The rearrangement joins TRBV19 to TRBJ1-6, with TRBD1 matching over 8 bases. CDR1 and CDR2 from the germline V gene are LNHDA and SQIVND (reference sequence). The CDR3 spans 17 residues. V was clipped by 4 bases and J by 3 bases; unmatched bases: 8. The DNA of the CDR3 is TGTGCCAGTAGTAACAGTCGAACAGGGGGCTATAATTCACCCCTCCACTTT. Translating it yields CASSNSRTGGYNSPLHF. Looking up the rest from reference TRBV19 and TRBJ1-6 gives the full variable domain: DGGITQSPKYLFRKEGQNVTLSCEQNLNHDAMYWYRQDPGQGLRLIYYSQIVNDFQKGDIAEGYSVSREKKESFPLTVTSAQKNPTAFYLCASSNSRTGGYNSPLHFGNGTRLTVT.

The chain carries TRBV2 and TRBJ2-7; TRBD2 matches 7 bases. The CDR3 sequence is 14 residues long. Germline CDR1 is SNHLY and CDR2 is FYNNEI. Trimming removed 7 bases from V and 6 bases from J; junction bases left unmatched: 12. The CDR3: CASKPRLAGREQYF. The CDR3 nucleotides read TGTGCCAGCAAGCCAAGACTAGCAGGGCGCGAGCAGTACTTC. Complete variable domain (other parts from reference TRBV2 and TRBJ2-7): EPEVTQTPSHQVTQMGQEVILRCVPISNHLYFYWYRQILGQKVEFLVSFYNNEISEKSEIFDDQFSVERPDGSNFTLKIRSTKLEDSAMYFCASKPRLAGREQYFGPGTRLTVT.

This sequence joins TRBV9 and TRBJ1-2; the match to TRBD1 covers 9 bases. The CDR3 runs to 12 residues. Unmatched junction bases numbered 4, after V lost 5 bases and J lost 8 bases. Germline assignment: CDR1 SGDLS and CDR2 YYNGEE. Here the CDR3 reads CASRTGTGGYTF. The CDR3 DNA sequence: TGTGCCAGCAGGACAGGGACAGGGGGCTACACCTTC.

The V and J genes are TRBV28 and TRBJ2-7; 13 nucleotides align to TRBD2. V gave up 6 bases and J gave up 0 bases; unmatched junction bases: 11. The CDR3 extends over 18 amino acids. Germline V lookup: CDR1 MDHEN, CDR2 SYDVKM. The CDR3 DNA reads as TGTGCCAGCAGGCAAACTAGCGGGGGGGCATCATTCTCCTACGAGCAGTACTTC. Encoded protein: CASRQTSGGASFSYEQYF.

The chain recombines TRBV6-5 with TRBJ1-5, with a weak D call TRBD1 (5 bases). CDR1 is MNHEY, CDR2 SVGAGI, per germline. This CDR3 contains 15 residues. Trimming pared 6 bases from V and 3 bases from J, leaving 15 bases between. CDR3 in DNA: TGTGCCAGCAGCCCCGGCGGGGGGTTCAATCAGCCCCAGCATTTT. Translation: CASSPGGGFNQPQHF.

This sequence joins TRBV27 and TRBJ2-1; weak D call: TRBD2 (5 bases). The ends were cut back, 3 bases at V and 10 bases at J, with 13 bases in the middle. CDR1 and CDR2 (germline): MNHEY, SMNVEV (reference sequence). This CDR3 spans 13 amino acids. The CDR3, as DNA: TGTGCCAGCAGTTTTTTTGCGGGTGCCGAGCAGTTCTTC. This codes for CASSFFAGAEQFF.

This clone was seen a few times. The V gene is TRBV28, the J gene TRBJ2-7; TRBD1 is a possible D gene (6 bases). The V end was cut by 5 bases, the J end by 2 bases, with 19 bases between. Germline V gene data show CDR1 as MDHEN and CDR2 as SYDVKM. This CDR3 is built from 16 residues. DNA of the CDR3: TGTGCCAGCAGTCACAGATCGGGACACCTCACCTACGAGCAGTACTTC. Protein product: CASSHRSGHLTYEQYF. Based on the CDR3 plus reference TRBV28 and TRBJ2-7, the full variable domain is DVKVTQSSRYLVKRTGEKVFLECVQDMDHENMFWYRQDPGLGLRLIYFSYDVKMKEKGDIPEGYSVSREKKERFSLILESASTNQTSMYLCASSHRSGHLTYEQYFGPGTRLTVT.

The CDR3 is CASSGGTVNYGYTF. In nucleotides, the CDR3 is TGTGCCAGCAGCGGGGGGACAGTAAACTATGGCTACACCTTC. The chain has TRBV9 and TRBJ1-2; 7 nucleotides match TRBD1. V lost 3 bases, J lost 2 bases, and 4 bases stayed unmatched. The CDR3 loop spans 14 amino acids. Germline lookup yields CDR1 SGDLS and CDR2 YYNGEE.

In regard to this clone: The same CDR3 arises from other DNA sequences in this sample as well. The V gene is TRBV7-2, the J gene TRBJ2-3, with 11 nucleotides matching TRBD2. Trimming at V came to 6 bases and at J to 2 bases, leaving 7 bases not matched to a gene. This CDR3 has 16 residues. Germline CDR1 SGHTA, CDR2 FQGNSA. CDR3 residues: CASRSRLAGFTDTQYF. CDR3 in DNA: TGTGCCAGCAGATCGAGACTAGCGGGGTTCACAGATACGCAGTATTTT.

The rearrangement links TRBV19 to TRBJ1-5, with D possibly matching TRBD1 (6 bases). The ends were cut back, 4 bases at V and 2 bases at J, with 9 bases in the middle. CDR3 length equals 14 residues. Germline assignment: CDR1 LNHDA and CDR2 SQIVND (reference sequence). This CDR3 is CASSSRQGNQPQHF. In DNA form, the CDR3 reads TGTGCCAGTAGTAGTAGACAGGGCAATCAGCCCCAGCATTTT.

The chain combines TRBV21-1 with TRBJ2-2; TRBD1 is the table's D call and was not checked against the DNA. TRBV21-1 is noted as a pseudogene. The CDR3 is 20 residues long. In DNA form, the CDR3 reads TGTGCCAGCAGCAAAGCGCTTTTGGGCAGGGGAAAGGACAGCACCGGGGAGCTGTTTTTT. Translated: CASSKALLGRGKDSTGELFF.

V is TRBV15 and J is TRBJ2-3, with D possibly matching TRBD1 (6 bases). Germline V CDR1 and CDR2: LNHNV, YYDKDF (reference sequence). V lost 2 bases, J lost 2 bases, and 17 bases lay in between. This CDR3 comprises 17 residues. This CDR3 is CATSRFVLGADTDTQYF. The CDR3 bases are TGTGCCACCAGCAGATTTGTGTTGGGGGCCGACACAGATACGCAGTATTTT.

This clone was seen more than once but under ten times. The chain has TRBV14 and TRBJ2-1; perhaps TRBD1 as D (6 bases). The CDR3 is 15 amino acids. Trimming cost V 6 bases and J 1 base, with 13 bases left between them. Germline V gene data show CDR1 as SGHDN and CDR2 as FVKESK. CDR3 nucleotide sequence: TGTGCCAGCAGTAAAACAGGGAGATCCTACAATGAGCAGTTCTTC. Protein: CASSKTGRSYNEQFF.

The genes are TRBV19 and TRBJ1-2, with TRBD1 matching over 7 bases. CDR1 and CDR2 from the germline V gene are LNHDA and SQIVND (reference sequence). V dropped 5 bases and J dropped 1; count of bases not matched to a gene: 4. The CDR3 consists of 14 residues. CDR3 coding DNA: TGTGCCAGTAGTCCCACAGGGGTTAACTATGGCTACACCTTC. This encodes CASSPTGVNYGYTF.

The rearrangement joins TRBV11-3 to TRBJ2-3; maybe TRBD1 (5 bases). Per germline, CDR1 SGHNT and CDR2 YENEEA. V dropped 5 bases and J dropped 0 bases, with 9 bases sitting between them. There are 14 residues in the CDR3. CDR3 region: CASSRGRSTDTQYF. The CDR3 DNA sequence: TGTGCCAGCAGCAGGGGCCGAAGCACAGATACGCAGTATTTT.

This rearrangement joins TRBV19 to TRBJ1-1, with a tentative D call TRBD1 (5 bases). V lost 7 bases and J lost 1, with 13 bases in between. The germline gives CDR1 LNHDA, CDR2 SQIVND (reference sequence). The CDR3 runs 14 residues. CDR3 DNA sequence: TGTGCCAGTAATTACAGGTCGTCGAACACTGAAGCTTTCTTT. It yields the protein CASNYRSSNTEAFF.

CDR3 nucleotide sequence: TGTGCCAGCAGCAAAATTGGTTCGGGGGAGGAAAGCGAGCAGTACTTC. It translates to CASSKIGSGEESEQYF. This chain links TRBV21-1 with TRBJ2-7; TRBD2, as called in the table, went unchecked against the DNA. TRBV21-1 is deemed a pseudogene. CDR3 length: 16 amino acids.

The rearrangement links TRBV2 to TRBJ1-1; D unclear. V lost 5 bases and J 11 bases, leaving 15 bases between the germline ends. The CDR3 length is 12 residues. Germline V lookup: CDR1 SNHLY, CDR2 FYNNEI. CDR3 in amino acids: CASSPVPTWAFF. Written as DNA, the CDR3 is TGTGCCAGCAGTCCTGTACCAACATGGGCTTTCTTT.

V and J are TRBV27 and TRBJ1-1, with a weak D call TRBD1 (5 bases). CDR3 size: 13 residues. Per germline, CDR1 MNHEY and CDR2 SMNVEV (reference sequence). With 3 bases removed from V and 1 base from J, the gap between germline ends came to 6 bases. As DNA, the CDR3 is TGTGCCAGCAGTTTCGACAGGAACACTGAAGCTTTCTTT. It yields the protein CASSFDRNTEAFF.

This sequence joins TRBV7-9 and TRBJ2-7; 8 positions agree with TRBD2. This CDR3 has 16 residues. With 5 bases clipped from V and 4 bases from J, the junction kept 13 bases outside the gene matches. Germline loops: CDR1 SEHNR, CDR2 FQNEAQ (reference sequence). The CDR3 sequence: CASSRGQGPGGYEQYF. The CDR3 DNA reads as TGTGCCAGCAGCCGCGGTCAGGGGCCGGGAGGGTACGAGCAGTACTTC. Full variable domain (outside the CDR3, taken from reference TRBV7-9 and TRBJ2-7): DTGVSQNPRHKITKRGQNVTFRCDPISEHNRLYWYRQTLGQGPEFLTYFQNEAQLEKSRLLSDRFSAERPKGSFSTLEIQRTEQGDSAMYLCASSRGQGPGGYEQYFGPGTRLTVT.

The rearrangement joins TRBV2 to TRBJ2-5; perhaps TRBD2 as D (6 bases). The CDR3 length is 16 residues. V lost 7 bases and J 5 bases, leaving 23 bases between the germline ends. Germline CDR1 SNHLY, CDR2 FYNNEI. The DNA of the CDR3 is TGTGCCAGCACCTCACGGCCAGGAGGGATTGATGAGACCCAGTACTTC. As protein: CASTSRPGGIDETQYF.

Worth noting for this clone: A junction end diverges from the germline sequence, so it may reflect a read error. The V call is TRBV7-9, the J call TRBJ1-1, with TRBD1 matching 7 bases. The germline V gene has CDR1 SEHNR and CDR2 FQNEAQ (reference sequence). The length of the CDR3 is 10 residues. CDR3 nucleotides: TGTGCCAGCTTCCCGGGACAGCTTCTCTTT. Translation gives CASFPGQLLF.